This T cell receptor beta chain comes out of a study of blood T cell repertoires in COVID-19. In the study overall: From T cells, B-cell-depleted T cells, or PBMCs came the material, which was cDNA or gDNA.

Participant reports of clinical history set cohort assignment. Recovered Cohort 3 donors showed two negative PCRs, clearance, or symptom resolution. Germline CDR1 reads SGHNT; CDR2 reads YYREEE (reference sequence). J gave up 1 base and V 4 bases, and 4 bases lay outside the gene matches. This CDR3 has 14 residues. As handled by the study authors: Counts of nucleated cells, estimated from reference gene primer amplification, were obtained. Here immunoSEQ multiplex PCR was the method, and the copy in TCRdb shows in-frame clones only, minus some. V and J calls plus clone size are reproduced from that table; the DNA served to infer D and trimming. Of about 320,000 clones listed, more than 75% were seen once; the top ten hold about 2.4%.

V usage is TRBV5-4 and J usage is TRBJ1-1; 7 bases map to TRBD1. The TCR originated in a man in his 60s who had recovered from COVID-19. Sample: PBMCs or T cells enriched from blood (not recorded which). In DNA, the CDR3 is TGTGCCAGCAGCCAGGGGGTGAAGAACACTGAAGCTTTCTTT. Residues: CASSQGVKNTEAFF.